This T cell receptor (beta chain) was documented in a study of blood T cell repertoires in COVID-19. V gave up 4 bases and J gave up 7 bases, with 11 bases separating them. This CDR3 has 13 amino acids. The germline V gene encodes CDR1 SGHKS and CDR2 YYEKEE (reference sequence). Produced via immunoSEQ multiplex PCR; TCRdb's table is partial and in-frame only. The sample lists 210,000 or so clones; about 90% were seen once. This TCR came from a man younger than 45 with COVID-19, enrolled during active disease. The chain carries TRBV5-5 and TRBJ2-2; TRBD2 is a possible D gene (5 bases). Sequences were obtained from peripheral blood. The CDR3 here is CASSEVEGGELFF. The CDR3 DNA sequence: TGTGCCAGCAGCGAGGTCGAGGGCGGGGAGCTGTTTTTT.